The rows below give T cell receptor beta chains drawn from one sample of a study of CD8+CD57+ T cells in acquired aplastic anemia. TCRdb processed the reads anew with MiXCR; each CDR3 protein has one entry. Of a few hundred thousand distinct CDR3 sequences in the sample, 55% to 75% were seen once. The sequencing sample was made of sorted CD4+, CD8+, or CD8+CD57+ T cells (not recorded which) from PBMCs. Receptor source: a human donor in good health, serving as a control. Each CDR3 is given with its conserved first and last residue. Each record gives: V gene, clone size, J gene, D gene, CDR3 DNA, CDR3 protein. D genes are given only for firm matches. A row's size may be missing; if present it is once, few, many or a size class.

TRBV7-9	NA	TRBJ2-2	NA	NA	CASSPSYGNTFGSF
TRBV2	few	TRBJ1-2	NA	TGTGCCAGCAGCCGAATAGTTGGACAGTTTCTTTCCTTC	CASSRIVGQFLSF
TRBV5-1	many	TRBJ2-1	TRBD1	TGCGCCAGCAGCACACCGGGACAGGCTATCTCCTACAATGAGCAGTTCTTC	CASSTPGQAISYNEQFF
TRBV13	NA	TRBJ2-6	NA	TGTGCCAGCAGGGGGACGGGGGGCACTGGGGCCAACGTCCTGACTTTC	CASRGTGGTGANVLTF
TRBV7-8	NA	TRBJ1-6	NA	TGTGCCAGCAGCTTACTAACAGGGACGGTCTCACCCCTCCACTTT	CASSLLTGTVSPLHF
TRBV5-1	NA	TRBJ2-7	NA	TGCGCCAGCAGGATCGGGCAGGACACAGAGCAGTACTTC	CASRIGQDTEQYF
TRBV9	NA	TRBJ1-1	NA	TGTGCCAGCAACCGGTTTATGAACACTGAAGCTTTCTTT	CASNRFMNTEAFF
TRBV7-3	NA	TRBJ1-5	NA	TGTGCCAGCCGACCGGGACCGGAAGAGCCCCAGCATTTT	CASRPGPEEPQHF
TRBV7-2	many	TRBJ2-3	NA	TGTGCCAGTCGCGACAGGATAGTTACAGATACGCAGTATTTT	CASRDRIVTDTQYF
TRBV7-3	many	TRBJ2-1	NA	TGTGCCAGCAGCCACTCCACGTTCGGGAATGAGCAGTTCTTC	CASSHSTFGNEQFF
TRBV20-1	NA	TRBJ2-3	TRBD2	TGCAGTGCTAGAGCGACTAGCGGGGGGGACAATGAGCAGTATTTT	CSARATSGGDNEQYF
TRBV7-9	NA	TRBJ1-6	TRBD1	TGTGCCAGCAGCTTCCGGGACAGGGATTCACCCCTCCACTTT	CASSFRDRDSPLHF
TRBV7-2	NA	TRBJ2-7	TRBD2	TGTGCCAGCAGCCCTAGACTAGCGGCCCACGAGCAGCACTTC	CASSPRLAAHEQHF
TRBV2	NA	TRBJ1-6	NA	TGTGCCAGCTCACCAGTGGCGGGGGGGAGGAATACTTCATCCCTCCACTTT	CASSPVAGGRNTSSLHF
TRBV19	NA	TRBJ1-5	TRBD1	TGTGCCAGTAGTATAGCGACAGGGGGTCAGCCCCAGCATTTT	CASSIATGGQPQHF
TRBV6-5	few	TRBJ1-3	NA	TGTGCCAGCAGTTACTCGTTCGTGGGGGCTATTGGAAACACCATATATTTT	CASSYSFVGAIGNTIYF
TRBV20-1	NA	TRBJ1-1	NA	TGCAGTGCTAGAGATGGGGGTGTGGCTGAAGCTTTCTTT	CSARDGGVAEAFF
TRBV5-1	many	TRBJ1-1	TRBD1	TGCGCCAGCAGCCCGGGACAGGCGGAAGCAGCTTTCTTT	CASSPGQAEAAFF
TRBV12-3/TRBV12-4	NA	TRBJ1-2	NA	TGTGCCAGCAGGGCTGCTGGACAGTGGTTTCGTGGCTACACCTTC	CASRAAGQWFRGYTF
TRBV7-9	many	TRBJ2-3	NA	TGTGCCAGCAGCTTACTCCGCGGGGGCTTTGGCACAGATACGCAGTATTTT	CASSLLRGGFGTDTQYF
TRBV2	NA	TRBJ1-2	NA	TGTGCCAGCAGTCTAGCCGGGACTGCTACCTATGACTACACCTTC	CASSLAGTATYDYTF
TRBV4-1	many	TRBJ2-7	NA	TGCGCCAGCAGCCAAGATGTTCGGGGGGCCGGCGAGCAGTACTTC	CASSQDVRGAGEQYF
TRBV2	NA	TRBJ1-5	NA	TGTGCCAGCAGCCTAAATGTATTCTCTAATCAGCCCTTCCATTTT	CASSLNVFSNQPFHF
TRBV7-9	many	TRBJ2-5	NA	TGTGCCAGCAGCTTTGGGGGAGGAGAGACCCAGTACTTC	CASSFGGGETQYF
TRBV7-9	NA	TRBJ2-7	NA	TGTGCCAGCAAAACAGGATTTTTGGGATACAAGCAGTACTTC	CASKTGFLGYKQYF
TRBV7-2	NA	TRBJ2-3	NA	TGTGCCAGCAGCGTGAAGTGGGGAACTACTAAGCAGTTT	CASSVKWGTTKQF
TRBV11-2	many	TRBJ1-2	NA	TGTGCCAGCAGCCCCTCACGGACAGCTGGCTACACCTTC	CASSPSRTAGYTF
TRBV9	NA	TRBJ2-1	NA	TGTGCCAGCAGCTCCTCAGGTGGGGGGCGCGGCGTTGAGCAGTTCTTC	CASSSSGGGRGVEQFF
TRBV2	NA	TRBJ2-7	NA	TGTGCCAGCAGTTCGACAGGCTCCTACGAGCAGTACTTC	CASSSTGSYEQYF
TRBV6-1	once	TRBJ1-6	TRBD1	TGTGCCGGGGGGGACAGCTCAGTGTTCCCCCTCCACTTT	CAGGDSSVFPLHF
TRBV5-1	many	TRBJ1-4	NA	TGCGCCAGCAGCCCGGACAGAGCAACTAATGAAAAACTGTTTTTT	CASSPDRATNEKLFF
TRBV14	NA	TRBJ2-5	TRBD1	TGTGCCAGCAGCCTCCTGACAGGGGCCATGAACACTGCCCAGTACTTC	CASSLLTGAMNTAQYF
TRBV5-1	NA	TRBJ2-5	TRBD1	TGTGCCAGCAGCCTCGAACAGGGGCCAAATGAGCAGCTCTTC	CASSLEQGPNEQLF
TRBV29-1	NA	TRBJ2-7	NA	TGCAGCATTGAGAGGCAAACTACAGAGACGCAGTACTTC	CSIERQTTETQYF
TRBV6-2/TRBV6-3	once	TRBJ1-1	NA	TGTGCCAGCAGCCGCATCTCGCGGGGGCTCGGGACTTTCTTT	CASSRISRGLGTFF
TRBV29-1	NA	TRBJ1-2	NA	TGCAGCACCTCGAGGACTCGGGGAGGCTACACCTTC	CSTSRTRGGYTF
TRBV9	NA	TRBJ2-7	TRBD2	TGTGCCAGCAGCGAGGACGAGCGGGGGTCACCAAGAGAGTACTTC	CASSEDERGSPREYF
TRBV18	once	TRBJ2-7	NA	TGTGGCAGCTCACCTGCGCCAGGAACATACGAGCAGTACTTC	CGSSPAPGTYEQYF
TRBV30	many	TRBJ1-2	NA	TGTGCCTGGAGTGGAAGGGCATCCGGTCGCTACACCTTC	CAWSGRASGRYTF
TRBV20-1	NA	TRBJ1-2	NA	TGCAGTGCTAGACCGGTACGGATCACCTATGGCTACACCTTC	CSARPVRITYGYTF
TRBV10-3	NA	TRBJ2-7	NA	TGTGCCAGCAGTTTCAATCGCGGTGTTCAGTACTTC	CASSFNRGVQYF
TRBV3-1	many	TRBJ2-7	TRBD1	TGTGCCAGCAGCCAAGACCCGACAGGGGTCGAGCAGTACTTC	CASSQDPTGVEQYF
TRBV3-2	many	TRBJ1-1	NA	TGTGCCAGCAGCCAAGGGTTCACAGGAATCGGCACTGAAGCTTTCTTT	CASSQGFTGIGTEAFF
TRBV7-2	NA	TRBJ2-6	TRBD2	TGTGCCAGCAGCATCGCGACTAGCGGGGCCAACGTCCTGACTTTC	CASSIATSGANVLTF
TRBV20-1	NA	TRBJ2-7	NA	TGCAGTGCTAGAGATCATGGTGATGAGCTGCAGTACTTC	CSARDHGDELQYF
TRBV7-8	NA	TRBJ1-2	NA	TGTGCCAGCAGCTTAATGACAGCGGGGTACACTGAAGCTTTC	CASSLMTAGYTEAF
TRBV15	NA	TRBJ2-7	TRBD1	TGTGCCACCAGCACCGCGACAGGGGGACGCTACGAGCAGTACTTC	CATSTATGGRYEQYF
TRBV7-9	few	TRBJ2-7	NA	TGTGCCAGCAGCTTCCAGGGCTACGAGCAGTACTTC	CASSFQGYEQYF
TRBV2	NA	TRBJ1-1	NA	TGTGCCAGCAGCAAGGGGACCGTTATCACTGAAGCTTTCTTT	CASSKGTVITEAFF
TRBV2	NA	TRBJ1-3	NA	TGTGCCAGCAGCTTAGTTGGGGACACAGGCAGCATATATTTT	CASSLVGDTGSIYF
TRBV3-1	many	TRBJ2-7	TRBD2	TGTGCCAGCAGCCGATCTGGGACTAGCGGATACGAGCAGTACTTC	CASSRSGTSGYEQYF
TRBV24-1	NA	TRBJ1-3	TRBD1	TGTGCCACCCGTGACAGGGTAGCTGCAACCGGGAGATGTTTT	CATRDRVAATGRCF
TRBV9	NA	TRBJ2-7	NA	TGTGCCAGCAGCGTAGTCACAGGTGATCGCTACGAGCAGTACTTC	CASSVVTGDRYEQYF
TRBV11-3	NA	TRBJ2-7	TRBD1	TGTGCCAGCAGCTTAACGGGAACAGGGGGCGAGCAGTACTTC	CASSLTGTGGEQYF